This TCR beta chain derives from a study of control samples from healthy donors and cancer patients. Profiling relied on immunoSEQ multiplex PCR, and the TCRdb table lists in-frame clones only, not all of them. The repertoire consists of about 57,000 clones, with 90% to 95% occurring once and the leading ten covering around 4.2%. CDR3 length equals 13 residues. The germline V gene has CDR1 MDHEN and CDR2 SYDVKM. The V and J ends lost 5 bases and 4 bases respectively, with 12 bases between them. The TCR comes from a man aged 25 to 45 in good health. V gene TRBV28 combines with J gene TRBJ2-7; possible D gene TRBD1, 5 bases. The sequenced sample was blood. The CDR3 DNA sequence: TGTGCCAGCAGTCCCACGGACAAATACGAGCAGTACTTC. Its protein product is CASSPTDKYEQYF.